What follows are 8 T cell receptor beta chains derived from one specimen sequenced in a study of blood T cell repertoires in COVID-19. Some clones are missing from TCRdb's copy, which holds only in-frame ones; the method was immunoSEQ multiplex PCR. The sample lists approximately 140,000 clones; around 80% were seen once. Sample: PBMCs or T cells enriched from blood (not recorded which). Receptors were obtained from a man aged 35 to 55 with acute COVID-19.

The J gene is TRBJ2-3, the V gene TRBV11-2; 7 bases line up with TRBD2. There are 17 residues in the CDR3. The V gene's germline CDR1 is SGHAT and CDR2 FQNNGV. The V gene end was trimmed by 3 bases and the J gene end by 4 bases; junction bases not matched to a gene: 13. The chain's CDR3 is CASSLPTSPSGADTQYF. For the CDR3, the DNA is TGTGCCAGCAGCTTGCCCACTAGTCCTAGCGGTGCAGATACGCAGTATTTT.

Here the CDR3 reads CSVDKAQETQYF. CDR3 nucleotides: TGCAGCGTTGATAAAGCCCAAGAGACCCAGTACTTC. The gene calls are TRBV29-1 and TRBJ2-5, with D unclear. The CDR3 length is 12 residues. V shed 3 bases and J shed 1 base, with 6 bases lying between them. CDR1 is SQVTM and CDR2 is ANQGSEA in the germline V gene.

The gene calls are TRBV28 and TRBJ2-7; 11 positions agree with TRBD1. The CDR3 runs to 16 residues. Trimming at V came to 7 bases and at J to 2 bases, leaving 10 bases not matched to a gene. CDR1 and CDR2 (germline): MDHEN, SYDVKM. The CDR3 protein is CASTSAGGQGAYEQYF. CDR3 coding DNA: TGTGCCAGCACCTCGGCGGGGGGACAGGGGGCCTACGAGCAGTACTTC.

This chain uses TRBV3-1 (or the pseudogene TRBV3-2) with TRBJ2-7; maybe TRBD2 (6 bases). V was pared by 4 bases and J by 1 base, with 14 bases between. This CDR3 comprises 15 residues. Germline lookup yields CDR1 LGHDT and CDR2 YNNKEL (reference sequence). The CDR3 spells CASSPYAGRSYEQYF. The DNA of the CDR3 is TGTGCCAGCAGCCCCTACGCGGGACGGTCCTACGAGCAGTACTTC.

The chain has TRBV18 and TRBJ2-1, with 8 bases lining up with TRBD2. Germline V gene sequence: CDR1 KGHSH, CDR2 LQKENI. This CDR3 has 14 residues. V lost 2 bases, J lost 6 bases, and 3 bases stayed unmatched. CDR3 sequence (DNA): TGTGCCAGCTCACCAGGGACTAGTGCCAATGAGCAGTTCTTC. Its protein is CASSPGTSANEQFF.

The rearrangement links TRBV5-6 to TRBJ1-6; 7 bases fit TRBD1. CDR3 size: 17 residues. Germline CDR1 and CDR2: SGHDT and YYEEEE. J lost 9 bases, V lost 6 bases, and 18 bases had no gene match. DNA of the CDR3: TGTGCCAGCACCATCACAGCTTATCCAGGGGGTATTTCACCCCTCCACTTT. Translation: CASTITAYPGGISPLHF.

The rearrangement links TRBV29-1 to TRBJ2-1; 7 nucleotides line up with TRBD1. Germline V CDR1 and CDR2: SQVTM, ANQGSEA. The CDR3 covers 15 residues. J was trimmed by 3 bases and V by 3 bases; bases with no gene match: 8. The CDR3 DNA reads as TGCAGCGTTGACCGTGGGCAGGGGGACTACAATGAGCAGTTCTTC. Its translation is CSVDRGQGDYNEQFF.

The chain uses TRBV4-2 and TRBJ1-5; 9 bases align to TRBD1. V dropped 4 bases and J dropped 3; count of bases not matched to a gene: 7. CDR1 and CDR2 (germline): LGHNA, YNFKEQ. This CDR3 has 16 amino acids. CDR3 sequence reads: CASSPTTGGDNQPQHF. DNA of the CDR3: TGTGCCAGCAGCCCTACGACAGGGGGAGACAATCAGCCCCAGCATTTT.